The 11 T cell receptor beta chains below all came from one sample that was sequenced in a study of T cell responses to AZD1222 COVID-19 vaccine. Generated by immunoSEQ multiplex PCR, the TCRdb table keeps only in-frame clones and is missing some. Of 110,000 to 150,000 clones listed, approximately 94% are singletons. The source material was peripheral blood, sampled on day 0 of AZD1222 vaccination. The receptor source for this set is an adult in good health.

This clone occurred a few times. The gene calls are TRBV29-1 and TRBJ1-1; no clear D. The V gene lost 4 bases and the J gene lost 6 bases, with 9 bases spanning the gap. Germline CDR1 reads SQVTM; CDR2 reads ANQGSEA. This CDR3 has 11 amino acids. The CDR3, as DNA: TGCAGCGTTGTTCCACAGTCTGAAGCTTTCTTT. This translates into CSVVPQSEAFF.

The chain links TRBV5-5 to TRBJ2-7, with 8 bases lining up with TRBD1. Germline V CDR1 and CDR2: SGHKS, YYEKEE (reference sequence). The ends lost 4 bases at V and 3 bases at J; junction bases unmatched: 12. The CDR3 extends over 16 amino acids. The CDR3 here is CASSQTGTGPLYEQYF. CDR3 in DNA: TGTGCCAGCAGCCAGACCGGGACAGGCCCCCTCTACGAGCAGTACTTC. Full variable domain (rest looked up from reference TRBV5-5 and TRBJ2-7): DAGVTQSPTHLIKTRGQQVTLRCSPISGHKSVSWYQQVLGQGPQFIFQYYEKEERGRGNFPDRFSARQFPNYSSELNVNALLLGDSALYLCASSQTGTGPLYEQYFGPGTRLTVT.

This chain uses TRBV25-1 with TRBJ1-5; no clear D. Trimming took 3 bases from V and 3 from J, leaving 9 bases between them. The germline gives CDR1 MGHDK, CDR2 SYGVNS. This CDR3 has 14 residues. The CDR3 bases are TGTGCCAGCAGTGAGATCGGGTACAATCAGCCCCAGCATTTT. It is translated as CASSEIGYNQPQHF.

By its share, this clone is large. V is TRBV27 and J is TRBJ2-1; TRBD1 or TRBD2 may be the D gene (5 bases each). Per germline, CDR1 MNHEY and CDR2 SMNVEV (reference sequence). V was trimmed by 5 bases and J by 5 bases, leaving 13 bases between them. The CDR3 sequence is 14 residues long. Written as DNA, the CDR3 is TGTGCCAGCAGTCCTCCGGGACCCCACAATGAGCAGTTCTTC. Residues: CASSPPGPHNEQFF.

The V call is TRBV11-2, the J call TRBJ2-1; D gene unclear. Trimming took off 5 bases at V and 8 bases at J, with 16 bases between the two ends. The germline gives CDR1 SGHAT, CDR2 FQNNGV. This CDR3 comprises 14 residues. The CDR3 nucleotides read TGTGCCAGCAGCGCTCCCACAGTAGAGTATGAGCAGTTCTTC. This translates into CASSAPTVEYEQFF. Filled out from reference TRBV11-2 and TRBJ2-1, the complete variable domain reads EAGVAQSPRYKIIEKRQSVAFWCNPISGHATLYWYQQILGQGPKLLIQFQNNGVVDDSQLPKDRFSAERLKGVDSTLKIQPAKLEDSAVYLCASSAPTVEYEQFFGPGTRLTVL.

The chain couples TRBV11-2 to TRBJ2-1, with 9 bases identical to TRBD1. This CDR3 spans 15 amino acids. Per germline, CDR1 SGHAT and CDR2 FQNNGV. J lost 9 bases, V lost 6 bases, and 12 bases had no gene match. The DNA for the CDR3 is TGTGCCAGCAGTTCGTCCGGGACAGGGCGACTTGAGCAGTTCTTC. This encodes CASSSSGTGRLEQFF. Full variable domain (remainder filled in from reference TRBV11-2 and TRBJ2-1): EAGVAQSPRYKIIEKRQSVAFWCNPISGHATLYWYQQILGQGPKLLIQFQNNGVVDDSQLPKDRFSAERLKGVDSTLKIQPAKLEDSAVYLCASSSSGTGRLEQFFGPGTRLTVL.

The CDR3 protein is CASNEGSGSIYGYTF. CDR3 nucleotide sequence: TGCGCCAGCAACGAGGGGTCCGGGTCGATCTATGGCTACACCTTC. V gene TRBV5-1 combines with J gene TRBJ1-2, with D possibly matching TRBD1 (5 bases). Germline values: CDR1 SGHRS, CDR2 YFSETQ. This CDR3 is built from 15 residues. Trimming took off 6 bases at V and 4 bases at J, with 19 bases between the two ends.

The chain recombines TRBV9 with TRBJ2-1, with D possibly called TRBD1 or TRBD2 (5 bases each). The germline gives CDR1 SGDLS, CDR2 YYNGEE. CDR3 length equals 15 residues. Trimming stripped 0 bases from V and 2 bases from J, with 9 bases between. The CDR3 loop is CASSVAGTPYNEQFF. CDR3 nucleotide sequence: TGTGCCAGCAGCGTAGCCGGGACCCCCTACAATGAGCAGTTCTTC.

CDR3 nucleotide sequence: TGTGCCAGCAGCGCGAGGGATGAGCAGTTCTTC. Translating it yields CASSARDEQFF. The chain uses TRBV9 and TRBJ2-1; perhaps TRBD2 as D (5 bases). CDR3 length: 11 amino acids. V lost 3 bases, J lost 8 bases, and 6 bases lay in between. CDR1 SGDLS and CDR2 YYNGEE come from the germline V gene.

This clone was counted once. The V call is TRBV7-9, the J call TRBJ1-2; 7 bases agree with TRBD1. V dropped 5 bases and J dropped 0; count of bases not matched to a gene: 6. The length of the CDR3 is 15 residues. The germline gives CDR1 SEHNR, CDR2 FQNEAQ (reference sequence). In DNA form, the CDR3 reads TGTGCCAGCAGCGGGAACAGGGGAGCTAACTATGGCTACACCTTC. This translates into CASSGNRGANYGYTF.

The CDR3 nucleotides are TGTGCCAGCAGTCCAGGACAAACCGTAGAGACCCAGTACTTC. Protein product: CASSPGQTVETQYF. V and J are TRBV6-1 and TRBJ2-5; D is perhaps TRBD1 (5 bases). Germline-derived CDR1 and CDR2 are MNHNS and SASEGT. This CDR3 is 14 amino acids long. V lost 5 bases and J lost 4, with 14 bases in between.